This T cell receptor beta chain was recovered during a study of T cell responses to AZD1222 COVID-19 vaccine. Deletions cut 6 bases from V and 6 bases from J, with 15 bases between. The CDR3 sequence is 13 residues long. Germline V lookup: CDR1 ENHRY, CDR2 SYGVKD. Libraries were prepared by immunoSEQ multiplex PCR; TCRdb keeps only in-frame clonotypes and omits some of them. Of roughly 140,000 clones in the sample, 85% to 95% were seen once. Sequencing used peripheral blood, obtained 28 days after the second AZD1222 dose. The chain employs TRBV10-3 and TRBJ2-7; the D gene is possibly TRBD1 (5 bases). The TCR sequence derives from an adult who received the AZD1222 COVID-19 vaccine. The CDR3 DNA reads TGTGCCATCAGGAACAGGTTAGTGGGCGAGCAGTACTTC. It yields the protein CAIRNRLVGEQYF.